Listed below are T cell receptor beta chains from one sample, sequenced in a study of identical twins. TCRdb independently ran MiXCR on the 5' RACE reads; one entry per CDR3 protein. This table holds hundreds of thousands of distinct CDR3 sequences, approximately 20% found once. These data are also associated with another study on yellow fever vaccine responses in identical twins.

Sequencing was done on a sample of CD4+ T cells sorted from blood. Receptors were obtained from a woman younger than 30 in good health. CDR3s leave out the opening cysteine and the closing phenylalanine or tryptophan.

V | CDR3
TRBV28 | ASSKYRDKRYEQY
TRBV29-1 | SVVPGQANTGELF
TRBV11-2 | ASSSGQGVASGQETQY
TRBV4-1 | ASSQGRGQY
TRBV3-1 | ASSLGLAGGLVYNEQF
TRBV29-1 | SVETDGNTEAF
TRBV6-5 | ASSWAGGSANEKLF
TRBV7-2 | ASRNRGGRAANSPLH
TRBV3-1 | ASSESRQGGNTIY
TRBV10-2 | ASIRGQGKDTQY
TRBV20-1 | SGGHTEAF
TRBV27 | ASSNPRGLAGVFEQY
TRBV20-1 | SARTGTSGGVRYEQF
TRBV4-2 | ASSQDRPGLGGSPLH
TRBV28 | ASSLDLPGGELF
TRBV25-1 | ASSATQSGTEAF
TRBV16 | ASSSGQLEKLF
TRBV12-3/TRBV12-4 | ASRSGGARDTDTQY
TRBV2 | ASSEVAGTGPVNEQF
TRBV28 | ASSRSGRAGTDTQY
TRBV7-2 | ASSLRGQGVGGYT
TRBV11-2 | ASSFGQGIETQY
TRBV29-1 | SVLIGDYNTGELF
TRBV5-1 | ASSSGAAGSGTDTQY
TRBV12-3/TRBV12-4 | ASTKGPLGGTEAF
TRBV12-3/TRBV12-4 | ASSLGDRGGALQETQY
TRBV2 | ASNRQVQETQY
TRBV12-5 | ASAPGQGSSYGYT
TRBV7-6 | ASSRSGGRVPTDTQY
TRBV7-9 | ASSLIGGRKIETQY
TRBV28 | ASSSPSPGGHTQY
TRBV5-1 | ASSLDQGNTEAF
TRBV5-1 | ASSLGQGNGGDIQY
TRBV7-3 | ASSLGFSSYEQY
TRBV11-2 | ASSSPLEGNTEAF
TRBV5-1 | ASSTGGGTDTQY
TRBV12-3/TRBV12-4 | ASSLRSNQPQH
TRBV6-5 | ASSYSMIQETQY
TRBV5-1 | ASSPGRLQETQY
TRBV6-5 | ASSSPTSPRTDTQY
TRBV18 | ASSPSGVPGNTIY
TRBV6-2/TRBV6-3 | ASSSHPHGEKLF
TRBV12-3/TRBV12-4 | ASSLRGLAGDNEQF
TRBV6-1 | ASTFKTAFANLGANVLT
TRBV20-1 | SAYRGLSYEQY
TRBV15 | ATSRLTSGGWV
TRBV7-9 | ASSFTSGGNEQF
TRBV20-1 | SARDRKALGNTGELF
TRBV24-1 | ATSDLASGNGDEQF
TRBV9 | ASSWDAESTEAF
TRBV12-3/TRBV12-4 | ASSFGRALLPTDTQY
TRBV5-1 | ASRRGAYEQY
TRBV28 | ASSSRKTSLEQY
TRBV29-1 | SVQNPEAF
TRBV9 | ASSVVEEGQPQH